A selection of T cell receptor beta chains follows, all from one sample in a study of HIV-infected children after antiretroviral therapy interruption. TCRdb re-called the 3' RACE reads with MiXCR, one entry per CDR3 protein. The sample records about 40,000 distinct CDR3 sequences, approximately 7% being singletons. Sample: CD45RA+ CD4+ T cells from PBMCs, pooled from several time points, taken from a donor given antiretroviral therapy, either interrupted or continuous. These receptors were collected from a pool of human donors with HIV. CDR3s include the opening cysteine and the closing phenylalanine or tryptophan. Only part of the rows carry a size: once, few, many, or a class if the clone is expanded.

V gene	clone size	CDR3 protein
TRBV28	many	CASSSADTEAFF
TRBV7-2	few	CASSFGVWQPQHF
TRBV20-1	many	CSVSLGSSYNEQFF
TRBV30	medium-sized	CAWSLTQANTEVFF
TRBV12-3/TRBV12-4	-	CASSLVHGGTGELFF
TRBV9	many	CASSVVGGAFTEAFF
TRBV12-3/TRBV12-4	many	CASSRQGSYIQYF
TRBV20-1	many	CSARAGTGNTEAFF
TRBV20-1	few	CSARRGRGNQPQHF
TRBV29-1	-	CSVEGGAGANVLTF
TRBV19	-	CASSISGQPSYEQYF
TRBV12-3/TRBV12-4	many	CASSPGPQAPYEQYF
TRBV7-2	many	CASSLVFGQGVIYEQYF
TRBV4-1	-	CASSHPDRTSSGNTIYF
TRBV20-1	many	CSARDWRSIYNEQFF
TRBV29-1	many	CSGGRDTDTQYF
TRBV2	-	CASSVGGEQYF
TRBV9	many	CASSVGTSSRTDTQYF
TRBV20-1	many	CSVLRAGGVSDQPQHF
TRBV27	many	CASSALAGLSNEQFF
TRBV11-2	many	CASSSLDFTDTQYF
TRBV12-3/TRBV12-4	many	CASSQGLAGGGYHYEQFF
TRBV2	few	CASSARDTLPRYNEQFF
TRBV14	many	CASSQGMGYYSYNEQFF
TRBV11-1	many	CASSRDSPYFGYTF
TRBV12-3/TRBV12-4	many	CASRPGTVGNTIYF
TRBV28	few	CASRTPLDRTLLGANVLTF
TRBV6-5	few	CASSYSVNSPLHF
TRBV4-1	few	CASSQDLAGSYEQYF
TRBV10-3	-	CAISESTTGGALGNTIYF
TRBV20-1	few	CSARVAFSDTQYF
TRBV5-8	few	CASSLFPGNTEAFF
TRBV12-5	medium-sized	CASGLLQDTDEQYF
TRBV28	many	CASSPGIVRGQAFF
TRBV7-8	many	CASSLGGDRSPDTQYF
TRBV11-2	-	CASSSIQGYYEQYF
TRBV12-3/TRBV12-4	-	CASTLGRLSSYNSPLHF
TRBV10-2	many	CASSDQGRGAYEQYF
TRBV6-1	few	CASSGQLYSYEQYF
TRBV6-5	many	CASSDRDRGRTEVFF
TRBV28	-	CASSLWGLAGSPDTQYF
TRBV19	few	CASSIRGQGSNQPQHF
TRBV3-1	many	CASTGTGGTAPPGANVLTF
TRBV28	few	CASSLGSGGKETQYF
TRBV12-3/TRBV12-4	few	CASSIRATEAFF
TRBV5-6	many	CASRLQGQNYGYTF
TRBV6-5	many	CASSKGQGRYGYTF
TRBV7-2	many	CASSLAGTAGGFNEQFF
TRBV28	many	CASSLWDTGARETQYF
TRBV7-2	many	CASSLQGNAYGYTF
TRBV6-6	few	CASSYLSGGGQETQYF
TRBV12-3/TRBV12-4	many	CASSSGTQFYGYTF
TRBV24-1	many	CATSDGGRPPQELFF
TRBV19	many	CASTEHRSAETQYF
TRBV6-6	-	CASSYAPRAGTQYNEQFF
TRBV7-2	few	CASSFPDRNTEAFF
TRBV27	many	CASSQSRRGTRSYEQYF
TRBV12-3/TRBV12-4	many	CASSLLAKQETQYF
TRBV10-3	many	CAIMEDTNHNEQFF
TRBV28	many	CASSLQGLADNNEQFF